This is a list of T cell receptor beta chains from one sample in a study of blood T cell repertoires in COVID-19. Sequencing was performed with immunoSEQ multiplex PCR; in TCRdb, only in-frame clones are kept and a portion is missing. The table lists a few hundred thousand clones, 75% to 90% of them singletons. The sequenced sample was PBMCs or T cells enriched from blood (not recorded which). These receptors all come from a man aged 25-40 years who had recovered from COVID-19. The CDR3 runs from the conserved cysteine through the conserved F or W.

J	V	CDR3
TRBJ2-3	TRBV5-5	CASSYRLAGNTDTQYF
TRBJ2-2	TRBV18	CASSPPSQVSGELFF
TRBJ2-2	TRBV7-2	CASSLGFQTGELFF
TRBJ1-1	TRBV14	CASSQDGGIWSEAFF
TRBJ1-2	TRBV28	CASSLFAGPYGYTF
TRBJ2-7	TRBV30	CAWGGGQGSYEQYF
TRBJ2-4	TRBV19	CASSIGAGQNIQYF
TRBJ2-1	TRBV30	CAWEGGGGPHNEQFF
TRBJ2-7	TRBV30	CAWSGSLAAEQYF
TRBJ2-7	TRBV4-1	CASSQAPSGRLEQYF
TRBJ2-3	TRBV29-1	CSVGTGGDTDTQYF
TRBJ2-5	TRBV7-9	CASSPQGGFQETQYF
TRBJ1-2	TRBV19	CASSIRSRETPVAYGYTF
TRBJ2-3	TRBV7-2	CASSLRTSGGSTDTQYF
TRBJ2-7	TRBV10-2	CASSEPGTYDWSDF
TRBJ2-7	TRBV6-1	CASSETVYEQYF
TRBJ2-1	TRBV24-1	CATSDQTGWDYNEQFF
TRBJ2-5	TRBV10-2	CASSESEFWWTPEETQYF
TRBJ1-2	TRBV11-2	CASSFILETGDYGYTF
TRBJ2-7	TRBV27	CASSLASTAVTYEQYF
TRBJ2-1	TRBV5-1	CASASDFYNEQFF
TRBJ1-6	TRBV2	CASSTGTSSYNSPLHF
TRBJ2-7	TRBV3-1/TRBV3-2	CASSQEQGYEQYF
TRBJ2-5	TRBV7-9	CASTKAYRGQETQYF
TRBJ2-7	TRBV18	CASSSSYEQYF
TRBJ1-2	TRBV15	CATSRDRVVTTGYTF
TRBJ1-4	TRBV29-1	CSVVGGATNEKLFF
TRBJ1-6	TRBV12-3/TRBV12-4	CASSLSESSPLHF
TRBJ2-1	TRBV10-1	CASRSTYTPNEQFF
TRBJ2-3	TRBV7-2	CASSFGQGTDTQYF
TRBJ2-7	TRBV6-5	CASSYGLAGYEQYF
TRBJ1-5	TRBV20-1	CSASRSNQPQHF
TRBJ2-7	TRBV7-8	CASSLGTSGSSEQYF
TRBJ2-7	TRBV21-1	CASSKGRKSYEQYF
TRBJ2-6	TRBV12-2	CASRSPRTRTANSGANVLTF
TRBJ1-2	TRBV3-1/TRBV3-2	CASSQARGAGYGYTF
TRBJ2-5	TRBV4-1	CASSQGSGTVAETQYF
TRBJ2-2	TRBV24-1	CATGGGRQTNTGELFF
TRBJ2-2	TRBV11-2	CASSAGGSGKNTGELFF
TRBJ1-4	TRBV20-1	CSAIGNEKLFF
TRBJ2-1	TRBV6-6	CASRQKPGQGFNEQFF
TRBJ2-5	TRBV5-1	CASSPQVPGETQYF
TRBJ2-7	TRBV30	CAWSVVGVSEQYF
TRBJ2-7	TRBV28	CASSSLEGARILEQYF
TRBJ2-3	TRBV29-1	CSVEDRYSGRTDTQYF
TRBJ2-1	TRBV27	CASSSWTGGHNEQFF
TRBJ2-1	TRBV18	CASGGSSYNEQFF
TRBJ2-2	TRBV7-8	CASSTIPRGSPTGELFF
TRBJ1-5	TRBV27	CASGQGAHQPQHF
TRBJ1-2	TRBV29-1	CSVEVASGYTF
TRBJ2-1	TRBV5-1	CASSNQGAWDNEQFF
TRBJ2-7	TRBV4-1	CASSQPSIAGRYYEQYF
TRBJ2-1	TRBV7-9	CASSITPLESEQFF
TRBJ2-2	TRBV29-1	CSARDSNTGELFF
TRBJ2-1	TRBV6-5	CASSWSGRRNEQFF
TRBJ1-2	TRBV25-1	CASSLPQGIGYTF
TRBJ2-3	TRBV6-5	CASSYVGTGGQYTQYF
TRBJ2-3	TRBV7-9	CASSSPGQGALNTQYF